Listed below are T cell receptor beta chains from one sample, sequenced in a study of blood T cells in healthy people across ages. Via MiXCR, TCRdb re-called the 5' RACE reads, giving one row per CDR3 protein. The table has roughly 1.4 million distinct CDR3 sequences, approximately 59% seen once. Sequenced material: blood. All receptors derive from a man between 18 and 35 years old in good health. Both conserved end residues are trimmed from each CDR3. The order of the fields is J gene, clone size, V gene, CDR3 protein. Only some rows state a clone size, as once, few, many or a class for expanded clones.

j_gene: TRBJ2-3; abundance: many; v_gene: TRBV4-3; CDR3aa: ASSDSRNGPDTQY
j_gene: TRBJ2-4; abundance: .; v_gene: TRBV20-1; CDR3aa: SALSQGARLAKNIQY
j_gene: TRBJ2-1; abundance: once; v_gene: TRBV5-1; CDR3aa: ASSLAGGTSRYNEQF
j_gene: TRBJ2-1; abundance: few; v_gene: TRBV25-1; CDR3aa: ASSDLAGGNEQF
j_gene: TRBJ2-7; abundance: few; v_gene: TRBV20-1; CDR3aa: SAGRGSYEQY
j_gene: TRBJ1-1; abundance: .; v_gene: TRBV29-1; CDR3aa: SVDTGTRAF
j_gene: .; abundance: .; v_gene: TRBV6-5; CDR3aa: ASTSRGGEQY
j_gene: TRBJ2-3; abundance: .; v_gene: TRBV27; CDR3aa: ASSFGPWQY
j_gene: TRBJ1-2; abundance: few; v_gene: TRBV29-1; CDR3aa: SVEQGTDGYT
j_gene: TRBJ1-2; abundance: .; v_gene: TRBV13; CDR3aa: ASSSQDRTGLVGGYT
j_gene: TRBJ2-3; abundance: few; v_gene: TRBV4-1; CDR3aa: ASSIEDRSSTDTQY
j_gene: TRBJ1-4; abundance: .; v_gene: TRBV20-1; CDR3aa: SAGPGTGDEKLF
j_gene: TRBJ1-2; abundance: .; v_gene: TRBV12-3/TRBV12-4; CDR3aa: ASSTYRGPYGYT